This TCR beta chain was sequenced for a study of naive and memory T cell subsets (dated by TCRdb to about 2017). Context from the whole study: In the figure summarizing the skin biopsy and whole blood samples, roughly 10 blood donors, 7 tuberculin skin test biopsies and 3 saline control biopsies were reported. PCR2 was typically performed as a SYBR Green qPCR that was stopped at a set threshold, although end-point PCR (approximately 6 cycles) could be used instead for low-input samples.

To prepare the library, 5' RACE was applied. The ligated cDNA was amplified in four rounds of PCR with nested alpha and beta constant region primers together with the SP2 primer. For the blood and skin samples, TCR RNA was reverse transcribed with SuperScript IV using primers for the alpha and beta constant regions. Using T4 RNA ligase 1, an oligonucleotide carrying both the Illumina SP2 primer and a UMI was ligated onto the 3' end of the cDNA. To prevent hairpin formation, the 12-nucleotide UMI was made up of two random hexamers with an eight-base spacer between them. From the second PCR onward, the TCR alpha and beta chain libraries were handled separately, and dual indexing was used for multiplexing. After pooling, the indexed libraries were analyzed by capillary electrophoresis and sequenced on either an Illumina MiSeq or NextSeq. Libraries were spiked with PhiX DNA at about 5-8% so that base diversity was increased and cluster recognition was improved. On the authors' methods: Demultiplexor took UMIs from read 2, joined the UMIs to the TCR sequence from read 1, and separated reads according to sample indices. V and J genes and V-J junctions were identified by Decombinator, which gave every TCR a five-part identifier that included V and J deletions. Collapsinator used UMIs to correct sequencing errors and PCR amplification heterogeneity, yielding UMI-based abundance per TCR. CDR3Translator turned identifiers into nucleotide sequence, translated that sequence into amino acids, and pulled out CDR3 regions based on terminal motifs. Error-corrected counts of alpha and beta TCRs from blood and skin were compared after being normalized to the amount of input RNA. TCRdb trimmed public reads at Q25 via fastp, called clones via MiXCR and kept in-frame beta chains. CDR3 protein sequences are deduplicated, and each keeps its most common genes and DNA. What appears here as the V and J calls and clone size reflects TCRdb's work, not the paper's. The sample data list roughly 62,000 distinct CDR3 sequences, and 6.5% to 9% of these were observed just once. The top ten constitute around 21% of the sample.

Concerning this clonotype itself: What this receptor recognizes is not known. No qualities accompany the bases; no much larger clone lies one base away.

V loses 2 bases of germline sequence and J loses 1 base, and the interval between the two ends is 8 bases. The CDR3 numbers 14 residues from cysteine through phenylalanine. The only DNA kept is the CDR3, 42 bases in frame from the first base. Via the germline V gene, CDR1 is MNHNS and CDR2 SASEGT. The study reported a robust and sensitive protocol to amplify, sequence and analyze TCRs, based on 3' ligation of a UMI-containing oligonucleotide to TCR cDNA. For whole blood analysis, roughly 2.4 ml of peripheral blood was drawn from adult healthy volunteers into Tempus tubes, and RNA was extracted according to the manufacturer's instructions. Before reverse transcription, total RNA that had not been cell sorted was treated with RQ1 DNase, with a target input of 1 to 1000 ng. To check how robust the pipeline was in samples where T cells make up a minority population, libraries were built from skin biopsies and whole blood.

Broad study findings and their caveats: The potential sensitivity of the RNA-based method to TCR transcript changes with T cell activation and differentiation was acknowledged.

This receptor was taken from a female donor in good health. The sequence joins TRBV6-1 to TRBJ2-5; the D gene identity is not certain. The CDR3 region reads CASSERRSQETQYF. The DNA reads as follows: TGTGCCAGCAGTGAAAGGCGGAGCCAAGAGACCCAGTACTTC.